Shown below are 5 T cell receptor beta chains from a single sample sequenced in a study of blood T cells in healthy people across ages. Primed by a sample-barcoded 5' primer and a J-beta primer mix, a second PCR proceeded for about 6 to 11 cycles. Via MiXCR, TCRdb re-called the 5' RACE reads, giving one row per CDR3 protein. The table lists around 870,000 distinct CDR3 sequences, 29% of them singletons. Sample: blood. The receptors derive from an elderly woman in good health.

This clonotype has a count of ten or more. This chain connects TRBV19 to TRBJ1-2; TRBD1 might be the D (5 bases). The CDR3 covers 14 residues. From germline, CDR1 is LNHDA and CDR2 SQIVND (reference sequence). Trimming took 6 bases from V and 0 from J, leaving 11 bases between them. The CDR3 DNA reads TGTGCCAGTAGCCAGGGTGGATCTAACTATGGCTACACCTTC. It encodes CASSQGGSNYGYTF. The full variable domain, rest sourced from reference TRBV19 and TRBJ1-2, is DGGITQSPKYLFRKEGQNVTLSCEQNLNHDAMYWYRQDPGQGLRLIYYSQIVNDFQKGDIAEGYSVSREKKESFPLTVTSAQKNPTAFYLCASSQGGSNYGYTFGSGTRLTVV.

Here the CDR3 reads CSVEESYEVEAFF. In nucleotides, the CDR3 is TGCAGCGTTGAAGAAAGTTACGAAGTTGAAGCTTTCTTT. The genes are TRBV29-1 and TRBJ1-1; D is uncertain. The CDR3 is made up of 13 amino acids. V was trimmed by 0 bases and J by 7 bases, leaving 12 bases between them. Per germline, CDR1 SQVTM and CDR2 ANQGSEA.

CDR3: CASSPMDVAGEQYF. The CDR3 bases are TGTGCCAGCAGTCCCATGGACGTCGCGGGCGAGCAGTACTTC. The J gene is TRBJ2-7, the V gene TRBV6-1; maybe TRBD2 (5 bases). Per germline, CDR1 MNHNS and CDR2 SASEGT. V gave up 5 bases and J gave up 6 bases, with 17 bases separating them. The CDR3 length is 14 residues.

In this sample, this clonotype turned up many times. This chain connects TRBV20-1 to TRBJ2-1; perhaps D is TRBD1 or TRBD2 (5 bases each). The CDR3 consists of 15 residues. Trimming pared 5 bases from V and 6 bases from J, leaving 20 bases between. The germline V gene has CDR1 DFQATT and CDR2 SNEGSKA (reference sequence). CDR3 bases: TGCAGTGCTTTCAACTCGGGACGGATAACCAATGAGCAGTTCTTC. Amino acid sequence: CSAFNSGRITNEQFF.

CDR3 residues: CASSPRTGVRNEQYF. CDR3 nucleotides: TGTGCCAGCAGCCCTCGGACAGGGGTCAGAAATGAGCAGTACTTC. The V and J genes are TRBV7-8 and TRBJ2-4; 9 nucleotides align to TRBD1. V lost 5 bases to trimming and J lost 13 bases; unmatched junction nucleotides: 15. Germline CDR1 is SGHVS and CDR2 is FQNEAQ. The CDR3 is 15 amino acids.